The rows below give T cell receptor beta chains drawn from one sample of a study of blood T cell repertoires in COVID-19. Clones were sequenced by immunoSEQ multiplex PCR, and TCRdb holds only the in-frame ones, with some missing. The table has a few hundred thousand clones, roughly nine tenths seen once; the top ten hold 5.5% to 8%. The sequencing sample was made of peripheral blood. These receptors were taken from a man in his sixties with acute or convalescent COVID-19. Each CDR3 is given with its conserved first and last residue. Each record gives: J gene, D gene, clone size, V gene, CDR3 protein, CDR3 DNA. The D gene is left open where the match is weak. Clone size appears in some rows only: once, few, many, or a class for an expanded clone.

J gene: TRBJ1-5
D gene: TRBD1
clone size: -
V gene: TRBV19
CDR3 protein: CASSRDSYNQPQHF
CDR3 DNA: TGTGCCAGTAGTAGGGACAGCTACAATCAGCCCCAGCATTTT

J gene: TRBJ1-6
D gene: TRBD1
clone size: -
V gene: TRBV5-6
CDR3 protein: CASSTPGQGTSPLHF
CDR3 DNA: TGTGCCAGCAGTACGCCGGGACAGGGAACTTCACCCCTCCACTTT

J gene: TRBJ2-1
D gene: TRBD2
clone size: -
V gene: TRBV6-4
CDR3 protein: CASSRFSGRTYNEQFF
CDR3 DNA: TGTGCCAGCAGTAGATTTAGCGGGAGAACCTACAATGAGCAGTTCTTC

J gene: TRBJ2-3
D gene: TRBD2
clone size: -
V gene: TRBV7-3
CDR3 protein: CASSLVPGGPADTQYF
CDR3 DNA: TGTGCCAGCAGCTTAGTTCCGGGAGGGCCGGCAGATACGCAGTATTTT

J gene: TRBJ1-4
D gene: -
clone size: -
V gene: TRBV4-3
CDR3 protein: CASSQDQGFNEKLFF
CDR3 DNA: TGCGCCAGCAGCCAAGACCAGGGGTTTAATGAAAAACTGTTTTTT

J gene: TRBJ1-1
D gene: TRBD1
clone size: -
V gene: TRBV11-2
CDR3 protein: CASATGTEVINTEAFF
CDR3 DNA: TGTGCCAGCGCCACCGGGACAGAGGTGATTAACACTGAAGCTTTCTTT

J gene: TRBJ1-5
D gene: -
clone size: once
V gene: TRBV9
CDR3 protein: CASSPRQDSNQPQHF
CDR3 DNA: TGTGCCAGCAGCCCGCGACAGGATAGCAATCAGCCCCAGCATTTT

J gene: TRBJ2-7
D gene: -
clone size: -
V gene: TRBV19
CDR3 protein: CASSPERGTPSYEQYF
CDR3 DNA: TGTGCCAGTAGTCCCGAACGCGGGACCCCTAGCTACGAGCAGTACTTC

J gene: TRBJ1-5
D gene: -
clone size: -
V gene: TRBV6-5
CDR3 protein: CASSPPGRGNQPQHF
CDR3 DNA: TGTGCCAGCAGTCCCCCCGGCAGGGGCAATCAGCCCCAGCATTTT

J gene: TRBJ2-2
D gene: -
clone size: -
V gene: TRBV7-7
CDR3 protein: CASSLSSTASAGELFF
CDR3 DNA: TGTGCTAGCAGCTTATCGTCGACTGCAAGCGCCGGGGAGCTGTTTTTT

J gene: TRBJ2-3
D gene: TRBD1
clone size: -
V gene: TRBV3-1/TRBV3-2
CDR3 protein: CASSTIFDRDGDTQYF
CDR3 DNA: TGTGCCAGCAGTACAATCTTCGACAGGGATGGAGATACGCAGTATTTT

J gene: TRBJ1-1
D gene: -
clone size: -
V gene: TRBV30
CDR3 protein: CAWSAHLNQGIGEAFF
CDR3 DNA: TGTGCCTGGAGTGCTCACTTAAATCAGGGAATTGGGGAAGCTTTCTTT

J gene: TRBJ1-1
D gene: -
clone size: few
V gene: TRBV3-1/TRBV3-2
CDR3 protein: CASSQWRQMNTEAFF
CDR3 DNA: TGTGCCAGCAGCCAGTGGCGACAGATGAACACTGAAGCTTTCTTT

J gene: TRBJ1-3
D gene: -
clone size: -
V gene: TRBV30
CDR3 protein: CACPDRLSGNTIYF
CDR3 DNA: TGTGCCTGCCCTGACAGACTCTCTGGAAACACCATATATTTT

J gene: TRBJ2-3
D gene: -
clone size: -
V gene: TRBV30
CDR3 protein: CAWSSGLTDTQYF
CDR3 DNA: TGTGCCTGGAGTTCCGGACTAACAGATACGCAGTATTTT

J gene: TRBJ2-3
D gene: -
clone size: -
V gene: TRBV5-1
CDR3 protein: CASSPLAGSTDTQYF
CDR3 DNA: TGCGCCAGCAGCCCGTTGGCAGGGAGCACAGATACGCAGTATTTT

J gene: TRBJ2-3
D gene: TRBD2
clone size: -
V gene: TRBV28
CDR3 protein: CASSSFMRAASGFTPDTQYF
CDR3 DNA: TGTGCCAGCAGCTCATTTATGCGGGCGGCTAGCGGATTTACCCCAGATACGCAGTATTTT

J gene: TRBJ1-4
D gene: TRBD1
clone size: -
V gene: TRBV7-9
CDR3 protein: CASSLERGHGEKLFF
CDR3 DNA: TGTGCCAGCAGCTTAGAGAGGGGGCACGGTGAAAAACTGTTTTTT

J gene: TRBJ2-7
D gene: TRBD2
clone size: -
V gene: TRBV7-2
CDR3 protein: CASSPSTSGRSEQYF
CDR3 DNA: TGTGCCAGCAGCCCCTCGACTAGCGGGAGATCCGAGCAGTACTTC

J gene: TRBJ2-3
D gene: TRBD1
clone size: few
V gene: TRBV7-3
CDR3 protein: CASSLGTGITDTQYF
CDR3 DNA: TGTGCCAGCAGCCTCGGGACAGGGATTACAGATACGCAGTATTTT

J gene: TRBJ2-3
D gene: -
clone size: -
V gene: TRBV14
CDR3 protein: CASSQDQSGSYTDTQYF
CDR3 DNA: TGTGCCAGCAGCCAAGATCAGTCAGGAAGCTACACAGATACGCAGTATTTT

J gene: TRBJ1-1
D gene: -
clone size: few
V gene: TRBV6-5
CDR3 protein: CASSYSWGGAEAFF
CDR3 DNA: TGTGCCAGCAGTTACTCGTGGGGGGGTGCTGAAGCTTTCTTT

J gene: TRBJ2-3
D gene: -
clone size: -
V gene: TRBV5-1
CDR3 protein: CASKMTPSAGTQYF
CDR3 DNA: TGCGCCAGCAAAATGACTCCCTCGGCGGGTACGCAGTATTTT

J gene: TRBJ2-3
D gene: TRBD1
clone size: -
V gene: TRBV4-2
CDR3 protein: CASSQGTGQTDTQYF
CDR3 DNA: TGTGCCTCCAGCCAAGGGACAGGGCAAACAGATACGCAGTATTTT

J gene: TRBJ1-6
D gene: TRBD1
clone size: -
V gene: TRBV7-3
CDR3 protein: CASSERQGAPLHF
CDR3 DNA: TGTGCCAGCAGCGAAAGACAGGGGGCACCCCTCCACTTT

J gene: TRBJ2-3
D gene: TRBD1
clone size: -
V gene: TRBV11-2
CDR3 protein: CASSITGTGGADTQYF
CDR3 DNA: TGTGCCAGCAGCATTACCGGGACAGGGGGAGCAGATACGCAGTATTTT

J gene: TRBJ1-1
D gene: TRBD1
clone size: -
V gene: TRBV9
CDR3 protein: CASSAVTGENTEAFF
CDR3 DNA: TGTGCCAGCAGCGCAGTAACAGGGGAGAACACTGAAGCTTTCTTT

J gene: TRBJ2-1
D gene: -
clone size: once
V gene: TRBV6-2/TRBV6-3
CDR3 protein: CASSWGDEQFF
CDR3 DNA: TGTGCCAGCAGCTGGGGAGACGAGCAGTTCTTC